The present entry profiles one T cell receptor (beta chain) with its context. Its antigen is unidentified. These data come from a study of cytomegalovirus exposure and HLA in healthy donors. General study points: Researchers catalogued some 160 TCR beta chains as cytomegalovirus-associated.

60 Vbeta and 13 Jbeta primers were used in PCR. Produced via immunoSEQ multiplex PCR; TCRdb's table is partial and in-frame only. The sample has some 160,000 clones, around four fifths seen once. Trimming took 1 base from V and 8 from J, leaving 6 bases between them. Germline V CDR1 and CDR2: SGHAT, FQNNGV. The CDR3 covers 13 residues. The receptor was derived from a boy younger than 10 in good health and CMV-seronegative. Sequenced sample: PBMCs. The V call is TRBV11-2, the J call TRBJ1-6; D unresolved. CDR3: CASSLVPDSPLHF. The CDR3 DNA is TGTGCCAGCAGCTTAGTTCCGGATTCACCCCTCCACTTT.